Below are 21 T cell receptor beta chains sequenced from a single sample in a study of control samples from healthy donors and cancer patients. Clones were sequenced by immunoSEQ multiplex PCR, and TCRdb holds only the in-frame ones, with some missing. The sample holds about 65,000 clones; over 75% are singletons and the top ten take around 1.2%. The specimen was PBMCs. All receptors derive from a woman in her 50s with colorectal cancer.

J is TRBJ1-1 and V is TRBV5-1, with 8 bases lining up with TRBD1. In germline, CDR1 is SGHRS, CDR2 YFSETQ. With V trimmed by 3 bases and J by 4 bases, 8 bases remained unmatched. The CDR3 extends over 15 amino acids. In DNA form, the CDR3 reads TGCGCCAGCAGCTCCGATCGACAGGGGAGCACTGAAGCTTTCTTT. As protein: CASSSDRQGSTEAFF.

As DNA, the CDR3 is TGTGCCAGCAGCCGTAGCGGGGGGGAAGGGGTCTACAATGAGCAGTTCTTC. This codes for CASSRSGGEGVYNEQFF. This chain connects TRBV9 to TRBJ2-1, with TRBD2 identical over 11 bases. Per germline, CDR1 SGDLS and CDR2 YYNGEE. J was trimmed by 3 bases and V by 4 bases; bases with no gene match: 9. The CDR3 consists of 17 residues.

The CDR3 is CASTRGRSTDTQYF. CDR3 DNA: TGTGCCAGCACCCGGGGGAGGTCGACAGATACGCAGTATTTT. The J gene is TRBJ2-3, the V gene TRBV5-4; tentatively, D is TRBD2 (6 bases). V was pared by 6 bases and J by 3 bases, with 14 bases between. The CDR3 spans 14 residues. The V gene's germline CDR1 is SGHNT and CDR2 YYREEE (reference sequence).

This clone has a handful of counts. V is TRBV7-2 and J is TRBJ2-3; TRBD2 agrees at 9 bases. V was clipped by 8 bases and J by 1 base; unmatched bases: 4. Looked up from germline, CDR1 is SGHTA and CDR2 is FQGNSA. This CDR3 has 14 residues. CDR3 region: CASELAGGTDTQYF. CDR3 nucleotide sequence: TGTGCCAGCGAATTAGCGGGGGGCACAGATACGCAGTATTTT.

CDR3 in amino acids: CASSSWTSGGTDTQYF. CDR3 in DNA: TGCGCCAGCAGCTCGTGGACTAGCGGCGGGACAGATACGCAGTATTTT. V usage is TRBV5-1 and J usage is TRBJ2-3; 10 bases are a match to TRBD2. There are 16 residues in the CDR3. The germline V gene has CDR1 SGHRS and CDR2 YFSETQ. Trimming removed 3 bases from V and 3 bases from J; junction bases left unmatched: 7.

This sequence joins TRBV6-5 and TRBJ1-1; 7 bases match TRBD1. CDR1 is MNHEY and CDR2 is SVGAGI in the germline V gene. This CDR3 spans 13 amino acids. Trimming took 6 bases from V and 1 from J; bases not matched to a gene: 2. The CDR3 DNA reads TGTGCCAGCAGGTGGACAGGGAACACTGAAGCTTTCTTT. This gives the protein CASRWTGNTEAFF.

This chain connects TRBV24-1 to TRBJ1-1; TRBD1 aligns across 7 bases. This CDR3 region has 13 residues. The germline gives CDR1 KGHDR, CDR2 SFDVKD. The J segment lost 7 bases and the V segment lost 3 bases, leaving 4 bases of the junction unmatched. CDR3: CATSDTGTDEAFF. CDR3 sequence (DNA): TGTGCCACCAGTGATACCGGGACAGATGAAGCTTTCTTT.

This chain links TRBV18 with TRBJ1-1, with TRBD1 matching over 7 bases. Trimming cost V 3 bases and J 0 bases; bases outside gene matches: 4. This CDR3 comprises 15 residues. Germline-derived CDR1 and CDR2 are KGHSH and LQKENI. The CDR3 nucleotides are TGTGCCAGCTCACCCCAGACAGGGATGAACACTGAAGCTTTCTTT. Its translation is CASSPQTGMNTEAFF.

This chain links TRBV1 with TRBJ2-1; TRBD2, the table's D call, was not compared with the DNA. TRBV1 is flagged as a pseudogene. The CDR3 runs to 18 residues. This CDR3 is CTSSLGTSGGGYNNEQFF. The CDR3 coding sequence is TGCACCAGCAGCCTCGGGACTAGCGGGGGGGGCTATAACAATGAGCAGTTCTTC.

The chain recombines TRBV6-6 with TRBJ2-3, with 12 bases fitting TRBD1. Germline trimming cut 5 bases from V and 4 bases from J; bases unmatched to any gene: 7. The CDR3 has 16 amino acids. Germline V gene data show CDR1 as MNHNY and CDR2 as SVGAGI (reference sequence). The DNA of the CDR3 is TGTGCCAGCAGTACTCACCGGGACAGGGGGCCAGATACGCAGTATTTT. It yields the protein CASSTHRDRGPDTQYF.

The J gene is TRBJ1-3, the V gene TRBV5-1; D is unclear. CDR1 SGHRS and CDR2 YFSETQ come from the germline V gene. CDR3 length: 16 amino acids. Trimming took 4 bases from V and 0 from J, leaving 14 bases between them. CDR3 sequence: CASSPRTESSGNTIYF. CDR3 nucleotide sequence: TGCGCCAGCAGCCCGAGGACGGAGAGCTCTGGAAACACCATATATTTT.

This chain connects TRBV18 to TRBJ1-1; D gene unclear. CDR3 length: 13 residues. The V end was cut by 2 bases, the J end by 1 base, with 5 bases between. Germline V gives CDR1 KGHSH, CDR2 LQKENI. The CDR3 reads CASSPDSNTEAFF. The CDR3 DNA reads as TGTGCCAGCTCACCAGATTCGAACACTGAAGCTTTCTTT.

Here the CDR3 DNA reads TGTGCCAGCTCAAGAGACAGCAACTATGGCTACACCTTC. Protein product: CASSRDSNYGYTF. The J gene is TRBJ1-2, the V gene TRBV18, with a tentative D call TRBD1 (5 bases). Looked up from germline, CDR1 is KGHSH and CDR2 is LQKENI. V was cut by 5 bases and J by 2 bases, with 9 bases left in between. The CDR3 extends over 13 amino acids.

This clone was observed a single time. The genes are TRBV19 and TRBJ1-2; TRBD1 is a possible D gene (6 bases). The CDR3 is made up of 14 amino acids. Germline values: CDR1 LNHDA, CDR2 SQIVND (reference sequence). Trimming took 6 bases from V and 7 from J, leaving 18 bases between them. CDR3 nucleotides: TGTGCCAGTAGGGACGTCGGGGGCTCCATTGGCTACACCTTC. Translation: CASRDVGGSIGYTF.

The chain uses TRBV6-5 and TRBJ2-7; 10 positions match TRBD1. J gave up 5 bases and V 0 bases, and 1 base lay outside the gene matches. This CDR3 region has 14 residues. Germline V gene data show CDR1 as MNHEY and CDR2 as SVGAGI. CDR3 loop: CASSYSTGGDEQYF. The CDR3 bases are TGTGCCAGCAGTTACTCGACAGGGGGCGACGAGCAGTACTTC.

J is TRBJ1-5 and V is TRBV11-2, with D possibly TRBD1 on 5 matching bases. The CDR3 sequence is 14 residues long. V shed 4 bases and J shed 6 bases, with 13 bases lying between them. Germline-derived CDR1 and CDR2 are SGHAT and FQNNGV. CDR3 bases: TGTGCCAGCAGCTCGGCCCGGGGGGGTCAGCCCCAGCATTTT. Translation: CASSSARGGQPQHF.

The chain joins TRBV20-1 to TRBJ2-7; 12 bases agree with TRBD2. CDR1 is DFQATT, CDR2 SNEGSKA, per germline (reference sequence). Trimming removed 3 bases from V and 2 bases from J; junction bases left unmatched: 14. The CDR3 consists of 18 residues. Here the CDR3 DNA reads TGCAGTGCTAGTAGGATCCGGACTAGCGGGACCCAAACCTACGAGCAGTACTTC. Residues: CSASRIRTSGTQTYEQYF.

This clone was recorded a few times. This chain connects TRBV6-6 to TRBJ1-1, with TRBD1 matching 7 bases. Germline values: CDR1 MNHNY, CDR2 SVGAGI (reference sequence). This CDR3 comprises 17 residues. With V trimmed by 5 bases and J by 0 bases, 12 bases remained unmatched. This chain's CDR3 is CASSPSGTASMNTEAFF. The CDR3 DNA reads TGTGCCAGCAGTCCTTCCGGGACAGCCTCAATGAACACTGAAGCTTTCTTT.

The V and J genes are TRBV7-3 and TRBJ1-6, with no clear D. Germline V gene data show CDR1 as SGHTA and CDR2 as FQGTGA. The CDR3 has 15 residues. Between the trimmed V and J ends, which lost 5 bases and 5 bases, there was a span of 13 bases. CDR3 region: CASSRSAGNNSPLHF. The CDR3 bases are TGTGCCAGCAGCCGTTCAGCAGGAAATAATTCACCCCTCCACTTT.

This clone is medium-sized within its sample. V is TRBV27 and J is TRBJ1-2, with TRBD1 matching 12 bases. V was clipped by 6 bases and J by 4 bases; unmatched bases: 9. The CDR3 covers 16 residues. The germline V gene encodes CDR1 MNHEY and CDR2 SMNVEV (reference sequence). The DNA for the CDR3 is TGTGCCAGCAGCCGTGCCGGGACAGGGGGCGTCTATGGCTACACCTTC. Translation: CASSRAGTGGVYGYTF.

The chain uses TRBV7-8 and TRBJ2-1, with D tentatively TRBD2 (5 bases). V shed 1 base and J shed 0 bases, with 13 bases lying between them. CDR3 length: 17 amino acids. The germline CDR1 and CDR2 sequences are SGHVS and FQNEAQ. The CDR3, as DNA: TGTGCCAGCAGCTTAGGTACTAGAAATCCCTCCTACAATGAGCAGTTCTTC. This translates into CASSLGTRNPSYNEQFF.